The clone carrying this T cell receptor (beta chain) came up once. Antigen unknown. CDR3 length: 15 amino acids. V lost 4 bases and J lost 4; bases outside the gene matches: 7. Germline assignment: CDR1 SGHRS and CDR2 YFSETQ. Only in-frame clones appear in the TCRdb table, and some are missing; sequencing was by immunoSEQ multiplex PCR. The sample carries 95,000 to 100,000 clones, approximately 91% recorded once. The sample is drawn from a study of siplizumab effects on memory and regulatory T cells. The study's findings and limits: The authors mapped only a minor fraction of alloreactive clones to unstimulated subsets.

What was sequenced was non-Treg CD4+ T cells sorted from blood. The sequence was collected from a human donor in good health. This chain joins TRBV5-1 and TRBJ2-1; 8 nucleotides agree with TRBD2. The CDR3 sequence is CASSPSGREYNEQFF. Written as DNA, the CDR3 is TGCGCCAGCAGCCCAAGCGGGAGAGAGTACAATGAGCAGTTCTTC.